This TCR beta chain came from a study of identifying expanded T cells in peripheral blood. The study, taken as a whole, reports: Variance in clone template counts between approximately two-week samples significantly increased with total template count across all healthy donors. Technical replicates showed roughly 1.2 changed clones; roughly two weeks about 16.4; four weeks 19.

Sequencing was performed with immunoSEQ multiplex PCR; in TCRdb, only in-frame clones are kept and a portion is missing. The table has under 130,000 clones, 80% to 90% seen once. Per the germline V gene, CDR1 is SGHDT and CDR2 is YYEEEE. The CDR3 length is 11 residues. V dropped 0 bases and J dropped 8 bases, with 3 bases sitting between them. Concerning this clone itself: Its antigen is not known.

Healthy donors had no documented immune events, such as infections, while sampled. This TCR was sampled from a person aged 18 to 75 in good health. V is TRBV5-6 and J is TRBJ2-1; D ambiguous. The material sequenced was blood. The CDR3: CASSLAYEQFF. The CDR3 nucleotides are TGTGCCAGCAGCTTGGCCTATGAGCAGTTCTTC. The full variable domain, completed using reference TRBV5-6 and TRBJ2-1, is DAGVTQSPTHLIKTRGQQVTLRCSPKSGHDTVSWYQQALGQGPQFIFQYYEEEERQRGNFPDRFSGHQFPNYSSELNVNALLLGDSALYLCASSLAYEQFFGPGTRLTVL.